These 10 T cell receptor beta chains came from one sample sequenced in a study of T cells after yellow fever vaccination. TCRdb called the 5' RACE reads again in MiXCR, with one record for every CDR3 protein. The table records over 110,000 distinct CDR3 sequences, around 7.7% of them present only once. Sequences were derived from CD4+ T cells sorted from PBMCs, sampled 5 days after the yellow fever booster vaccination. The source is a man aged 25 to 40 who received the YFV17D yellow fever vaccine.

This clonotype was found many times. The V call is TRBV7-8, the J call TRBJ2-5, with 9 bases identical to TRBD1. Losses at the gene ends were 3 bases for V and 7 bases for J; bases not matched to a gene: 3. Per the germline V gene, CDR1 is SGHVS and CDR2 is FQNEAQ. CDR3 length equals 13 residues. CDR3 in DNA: TGTGCCAGCAGCTTTAGGACAGGGGTGACCCAGTACTTC. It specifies CASSFRTGVTQYF.

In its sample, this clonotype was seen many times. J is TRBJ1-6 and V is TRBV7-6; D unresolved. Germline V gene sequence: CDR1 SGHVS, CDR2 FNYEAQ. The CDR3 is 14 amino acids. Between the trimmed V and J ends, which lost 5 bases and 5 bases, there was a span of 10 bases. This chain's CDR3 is CASSPRRNNSPLHF. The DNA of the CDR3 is TGTGCCAGCAGCCCCCGTAGGAATAATTCACCCCTCCACTTT.

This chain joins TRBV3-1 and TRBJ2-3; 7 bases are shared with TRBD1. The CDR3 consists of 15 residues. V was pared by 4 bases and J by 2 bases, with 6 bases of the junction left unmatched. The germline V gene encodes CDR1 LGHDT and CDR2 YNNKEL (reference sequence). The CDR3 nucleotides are TGTGCCAGCAGCCGACAGACAGGGTTCACAGATACGCAGTATTTT. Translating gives CASSRQTGFTDTQYF.

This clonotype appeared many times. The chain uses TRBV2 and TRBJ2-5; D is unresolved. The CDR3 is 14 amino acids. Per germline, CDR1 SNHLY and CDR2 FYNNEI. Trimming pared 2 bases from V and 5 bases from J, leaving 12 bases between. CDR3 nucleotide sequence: TGTGCCAGCAGTGAACGGTCAGTCAGCGAGACCCAGTACTTC. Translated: CASSERSVSETQYF.

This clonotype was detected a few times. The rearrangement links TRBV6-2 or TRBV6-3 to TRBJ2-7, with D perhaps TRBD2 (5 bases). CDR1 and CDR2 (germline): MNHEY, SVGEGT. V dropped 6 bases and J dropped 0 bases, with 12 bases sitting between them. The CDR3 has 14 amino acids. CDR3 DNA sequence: TGTGCCAGCAGCTACACCACTAGCTCCTACGAGCAGTACTTC. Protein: CASSYTTSSYEQYF.

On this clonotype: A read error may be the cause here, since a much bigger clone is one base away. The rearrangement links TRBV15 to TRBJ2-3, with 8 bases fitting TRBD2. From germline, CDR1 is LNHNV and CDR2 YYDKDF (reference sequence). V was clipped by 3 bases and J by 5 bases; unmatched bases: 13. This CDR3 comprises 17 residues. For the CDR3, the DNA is TGTGCCACCAGCAGGATGAGTAGCGGGACGGGTCGAGATACGCAGTATTTT. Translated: CATSRMSSGTGRDTQYF.

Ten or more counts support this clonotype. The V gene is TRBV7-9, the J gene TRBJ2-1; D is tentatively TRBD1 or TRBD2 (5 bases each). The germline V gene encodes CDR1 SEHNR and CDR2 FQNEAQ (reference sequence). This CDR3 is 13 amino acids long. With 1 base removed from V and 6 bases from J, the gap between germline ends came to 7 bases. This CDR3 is CASSLGGSNEQFF. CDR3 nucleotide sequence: TGTGCCAGCAGCTTAGGGGGGTCCAATGAGCAGTTCTTC. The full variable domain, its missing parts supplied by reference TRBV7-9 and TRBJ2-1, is DTGVSQNPRHKITKRGQNVTFRCDPISEHNRLYWYRQTLGQGPEFLTYFQNEAQLEKSRLLSDRFSAERPKGSFSTLEIQRTEQGDSAMYLCASSLGGSNEQFFGPGTRLTVL.

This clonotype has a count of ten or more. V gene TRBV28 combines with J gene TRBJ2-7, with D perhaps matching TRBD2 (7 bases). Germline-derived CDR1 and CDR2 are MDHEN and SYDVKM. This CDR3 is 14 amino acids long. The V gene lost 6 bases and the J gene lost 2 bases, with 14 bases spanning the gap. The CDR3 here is CASRGGGETYEQYF. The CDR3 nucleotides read TGTGCCAGCAGAGGGGGGGGGGAGACCTACGAGCAGTACTTC.

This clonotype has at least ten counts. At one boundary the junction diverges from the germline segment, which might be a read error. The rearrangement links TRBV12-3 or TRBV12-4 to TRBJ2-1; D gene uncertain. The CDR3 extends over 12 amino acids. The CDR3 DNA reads TGTGCCAGCAGTGTCGGCGCGAATGGGCAGTTCTTC. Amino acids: CASSVGANGQFF.

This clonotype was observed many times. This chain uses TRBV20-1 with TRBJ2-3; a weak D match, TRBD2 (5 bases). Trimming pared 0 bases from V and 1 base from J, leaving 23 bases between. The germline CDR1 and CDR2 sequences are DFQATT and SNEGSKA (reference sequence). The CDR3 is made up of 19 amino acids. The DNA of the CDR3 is TGCAGTGCTAGAGATGGGTTAGTGATTCGGCTAGCAGGCACAGATACGCAGTATTTT. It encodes CSARDGLVIRLAGTDTQYF.